This TCR beta chain was recovered during a study of blood T cell repertoires in COVID-19. Turning to the study itself: Specimens from acute and convalescent COVID-19 originated in the United States, Italy and Spain.

There are 16 residues in the CDR3. CDR1 is MRHNA, CDR2 SNTAGT, per germline. Trimming left V 0 bases short and J 1 base short, with 11 bases between. Assay: immunoSEQ multiplex PCR; the TCRdb copy retains only in-frame clones and omits some. This table holds roughly 190,000 clones, 70% to 90% found once. This clone was detected only once. The sample consisted of peripheral blood. The chain employs TRBV6-4 and TRBJ2-3, with a tentative D call TRBD2 (6 bases). This TCR was recovered from a woman aged 40-49 years who had recovered from COVID-19. DNA of the CDR3: TGTGCCAGCAGTGACTCCACAGGAGGGGGCACAGATACGCAGTATTTT. This encodes CASSDSTGGGTDTQYF.